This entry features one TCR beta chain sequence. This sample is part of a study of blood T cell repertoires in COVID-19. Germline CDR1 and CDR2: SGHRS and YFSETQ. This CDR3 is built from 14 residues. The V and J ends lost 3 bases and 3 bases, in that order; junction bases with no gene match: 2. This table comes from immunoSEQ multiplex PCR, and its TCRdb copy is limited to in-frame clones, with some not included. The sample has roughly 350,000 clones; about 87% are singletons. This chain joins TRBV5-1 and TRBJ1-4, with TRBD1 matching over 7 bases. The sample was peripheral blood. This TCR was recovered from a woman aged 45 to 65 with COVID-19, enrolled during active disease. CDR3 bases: TGCGCCAGCAGCTCAGGGGGATCTAATGAAAAACTGTTTTTT. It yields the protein CASSSGGSNEKLFF.